This T cell receptor (beta chain) was obtained from a study of shared clonotypes between healthy human individuals. TCRdb's table, derived via immunoSEQ multiplex PCR, lists solely in-frame clones and lacks some. This table has about 1 million clones, about 74% appearing once. Within Nashville, Tennessee resided all donors, each a Caucasian adult. V was pared by 6 bases and J by 7 bases, with 4 bases of the junction left unmatched. The CDR3 covers 12 residues. Germline loops: CDR1 SNHLY, CDR2 FYNNEI. The TCR was taken from a man between 18 and 29 years old in good health. This rearrangement joins TRBV2 to TRBJ1-2; 8 bases agree with TRBD1. The sample consisted of memory CD4+ T cells sorted from blood. As for subset: CD45RA-negative fraction. In DNA, the CDR3 is TGTGCCAGCAGACTTGACAGGGGTGGCTACACCTTC. This encodes CASRLDRGGYTF.